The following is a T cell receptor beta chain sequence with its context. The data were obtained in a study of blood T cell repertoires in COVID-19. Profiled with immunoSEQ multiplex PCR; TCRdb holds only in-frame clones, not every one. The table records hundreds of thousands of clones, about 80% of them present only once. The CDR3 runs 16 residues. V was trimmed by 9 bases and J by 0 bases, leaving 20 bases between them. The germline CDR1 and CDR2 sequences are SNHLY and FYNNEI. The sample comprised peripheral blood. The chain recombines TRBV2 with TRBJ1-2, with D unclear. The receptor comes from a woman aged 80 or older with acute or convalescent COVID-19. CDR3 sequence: CASRAGGLMANYGYTF. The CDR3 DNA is TGTGCCAGTCGGGCGGGAGGGCTCATGGCTAACTATGGCTACACCTTC.